This T cell receptor beta chain was identified in a study of cytomegalovirus exposure and HLA in healthy donors. The CDR3 extends over 16 amino acids. Germline V gene data show CDR1 as MNHNY and CDR2 as SVGAGI (reference sequence). V was pared by 6 bases and J by 5 bases, with 15 bases of the junction left unmatched. The PCR used 60 Vbeta and 13 Jbeta primers. Only in-frame clones appear in the TCRdb table, and some are missing; sequencing was by immunoSEQ multiplex PCR. There are roughly 110,000 clones in the sample; around 70% occur only once, and about 0.84% lies in the top ten. The clonotype originates from a boy aged 5-17 years in good health and CMV-seronegative. This chain joins TRBV6-6 and TRBJ1-1; 7 nucleotides agree with TRBD1. Sample: PBMCs. The CDR3 sequence is CASSRSLTGPGTEAFF. Here the CDR3 DNA reads TGTGCCAGCAGCCGCTCCTTGACAGGGCCGGGTACTGAAGCTTTCTTT.